This T cell receptor (beta chain) was identified during a study of T cells in Graves' hyperthyroidism and ophthalmopathy (dated by TCRdb to about 2019). Concerning the study at large: Peripheral blood was collected at initial diagnosis, before any treatment. Whether ophthalmopathy could be predicted prospectively was tested in an independent validation cohort made up of roughly 19 hyperthyroidism patients plus 17 patients who later progressed to ophthalmopathy. A discovery cohort of approximately 100 patients, approximately 45 with Graves' ophthalmopathy and more than 55 with stable Graves' hyperthyroidism, was used to find distinguishing TCR V-J signatures. The paper describes TCR Vbeta CDR3 sequencing of 135 peripheral blood samples, made up of 43 ophthalmopathy patients, around 73 hyperthyroidism patients and roughly 17 progressor patients. The approximately 95 discovery patients were divided at random into training and test sets in a 7:3 ratio. The study also compared thyroid tissue and blood T-cell repertoires from roughly 6 Graves' hyperthyroidism patients. After blood sampling, hyperthyroidism patients were treated with methimazole at a starting dose of 30 mg daily, and ophthalmopathy patients were treated with high-dose intravenous methylprednisolone. Results the study describes overall, beyond this receptor: Most expanded thyroid clonotypes (frequency above 0.001) were also detected in blood, a finding suggesting that blood repertoires may reflect thyroid immune responses. In validation, progression to ophthalmopathy was predicted by the model with about 70% sensitivity and 72% to 80% specificity, a median of roughly 6.4 months before onset. A 13 V-J signature model separated ophthalmopathy from stable hyperthyroidism, with approximately 86% sensitivity and roughly 81% specificity in cross-validation and 80%/75% in testing. Sample size was not statistically predetermined, and investigators were not blinded to group allocation.

From the cysteine up to the phenylalanine, the CDR3 has a length of 18 residues. The sequence is cut down to CDR3 DNA, 54 bases in frame from base 1. Relative to germline, V is missing 6 bases and J is missing 6 bases, with 16 bases of the junction outside any gene match. The germline V gene gives CDR1 as MDHEN and CDR2 as SYDVKM. The TCR beta CDR3 regions were amplified from RNA transcripts. The first round of RT-PCR for the TCR CDR3 was performed with the HTBI primer set and the Qiagen OneStep RT-PCR kit. Libraries were constructed in a second round of multiplex PCR, after which size selection and purification were carried out. Paired-end sequencing of the libraries was performed with 100 bp reads on an Illumina HiSeq2000. Regarding the original processing steps: SOAPnuke was used to process the raw data, removing reads that contained adapters or uncalled bases, had a mean Phred below 15, or lacked an exact match to the constant primer or identifier. COPE v1.2.5 was used to merge the high-quality paired reads, and each unique nucleotide sequence was defined as a clonotype. MiTCR v1.1 was used to align the clonotypes against IMGT TRBV, TRBD and TRBJ reference segments. Analysis was restricted to V-J combinations with a frequency above 0.0001, which covered 98% to 99.2% of repertoires. The TCS score was defined as the ratio of F50 (clonal expansion) to E x V (chaos), calculated using BLOSUM62-based TCRdist between CDR3 peptides within each V-J. Welch's t-statistics and random forest reduced 450 to 600 V-J features to 13, which were used in a naive Bayes classifier (R e1071). TCRdb reran the public reads through fastp at Q25 and MiXCR, keeping productive beta chains. Each CDR3 protein gets just one entry, which takes the most common genes and DNA from the rows behind it. TCRdb's processing, not the authors' own work, is the source of the V and J calls. The table for this sample lists approximately 350,000 distinct CDR3 sequences; about 16% of them were counted only once. The ten largest clones take up about 21% of the sample.

In this sample, this clonotype turned up many times. Its antigen is not yet known. Base qualities were left out, and no much larger clone turns up one base away. In the ophthalmopathy patients, disease was moderately to severely active, with a Clinical Activity Score of 3 or more, a NOSPECS grade of 4 or more, and a duration of less than 3 months. Exclusion was applied to patients with uncontrolled infections, other autoimmune diseases, pregnancy or lactation. Diagnoses were established on the basis of clinical symptoms, serum thyroxine and TRAb, thyroid ultrasound, and orbital computed tomography. PBMCs were separated from roughly 10 ml of fresh peripheral blood using Ficoll-Paque density gradient centrifugation. Trizol reagent was used to extract total RNA, and RNA quality was then checked on an Agilent 2100 Bioanalyzer.

The sequenced material came from blood. Recombination connected TRBV28 to TRBJ2-3, and 12 junctional nucleotides match TRBD2. The TCR originated in a woman in her fifties or sixties with Graves' ophthalmopathy. This receptor carries the CDR3 CASSQPLPSGGVRDTQYF. The DNA sequence is given as TGTGCCAGCAGCCAGCCCCTTCCTAGCGGGGGGGTTAGGGATACGCAGTATTTT. With all but the CDR3 taken from the reference TRBV28 and TRBJ2-3 genes, the full variable domain is: DVKVTQSSRYLVKRTGEKVFLECVQDMDHENMFWYRQDPGLGLRLIYFSYDVKMKEKGDIPEGYSVSREKKERFSLILESASTNQTSMYLCASSQPLPSGGVRDTQYFGPGTRLTVL.